A selection of T cell receptor beta chains follows, all from one sample in a study of blood T cell repertoires in COVID-19. Profiled with immunoSEQ multiplex PCR; TCRdb holds only in-frame clones, not every one. Altogether about 200,000 clones are present, approximately 81% being singletons, with the ten largest covering around 8%. What was sequenced was peripheral blood. The receptors shown here come from a woman aged 80 or older with acute or convalescent COVID-19. Both conserved end residues are part of each CDR3. D genes are given only for firm matches. Clone size is stated in some rows and not others, as once, few, many or a class when expanded.

CDR3 length	clone size	V gene	J gene	D gene	CDR3 protein	CDR3 DNA
15	-	TRBV3-1/TRBV3-2	TRBJ2-3	TRBD2	CASSLSGGRRDTQYF	TGTGCCAGCAGCCTTAGCGGGGGGCGGAGAGATACGCAGTATTTT
12	-	TRBV3-1/TRBV3-2	TRBJ2-1	TRBD2	CASSRSGREQFF	TGTGCCAGCAGCAGAAGCGGGAGGGAGCAGTTCTTC
11	-	TRBV7-9	TRBJ1-3	-	CASSSEDTIYF	TGTGCCAGCAGCTCGGAGGACACCATATATTTT
15	-	TRBV24-1	TRBJ2-1	TRBD1	CATSDGQGASYEQFF	TGTGCCACCAGTGATGGACAGGGGGCGAGCTATGAGCAGTTCTTC
15	-	TRBV7-8	TRBJ2-2	TRBD1	CASSRFTGDTGELFF	TGTGCCAGCAGCCGTTTCACAGGGGACACCGGGGAGCTGTTTTTT
15	-	TRBV7-2	TRBJ2-7	TRBD2	CASSLTSGSLYEQYF	TGTGCCAGCAGCTTAACTAGCGGGAGCTTATACGAGCAGTACTTC
15	-	TRBV3-1/TRBV3-2	TRBJ2-3	-	CASSQNDLNTDTQYF	TGTGCCAGCAGCCAAAACGACTTAAACACAGATACGCAGTATTTT
16	few	TRBV5-1	TRBJ1-6	-	CASSLTDDRHNSPLHF	TGCGCCAGCAGCCTCACTGACGACAGGCATAATTCACCCCTCCACTTT
13	-	TRBV12-3/TRBV12-4	TRBJ1-4	-	CASRRGTNEKLFF	TGTGCCAGCCGTAGGGGAACTAATGAAAAACTGTTTTTT
16	-	TRBV9	TRBJ2-3	TRBD2	CASSVSGGTTTDTQYF	TGTGCCAGCAGCGTAAGCGGGGGGACTACCACAGATACGCAGTATTTT
12	-	TRBV12-3/TRBV12-4	TRBJ1-3	TRBD1	CANRQGGHTIYF	TGTGCCAACCGACAGGGAGGTCACACCATATATTTT
13	-	TRBV6-6	TRBJ2-5	-	CASRNGEQETQYF	TGTGCCAGCAGGAACGGGGAACAAGAGACCCAGTACTTC
13	-	TRBV3-1/TRBV3-2	TRBJ1-1	-	CASSQGRGAEAFF	TGTGCCAGCAGCCAAGGACGGGGGGCGGAAGCTTTCTTT
14	-	TRBV11-2	TRBJ1-4	TRBD1	CASSAGQGKEKLFF	TGTGCCAGCAGCGCCGGACAGGGAAAAGAAAAACTGTTTTTT
13	-	TRBV19	TRBJ1-2	TRBD1	CASSYRGGYGYTF	TGTGCCAGTAGCTACAGGGGTGGCTATGGCTACACCTTC
14	-	TRBV29-1	TRBJ1-5	-	CSVVIQGTNQPQHF	TGCAGCGTTGTTATTCAGGGGACGAATCAGCCCCAGCATTTT
14	-	TRBV19	TRBJ1-1	-	CASSTRGERTEAFF	TGTGCCAGTAGTACCCGGGGAGAGCGCACTGAAGCTTTCTTT
14	-	TRBV9	TRBJ1-4	-	CASSVPGVDEKLFF	TGTGCCAGCAGCGTACCAGGCGTCGATGAAAAACTGTTTTTT
14	-	TRBV11-2	TRBJ2-5	-	CASSLESRIAAQYF	TGTGCCAGCAGCTTGGAGAGTCGGATAGCGGCCCAGTACTTC
13	-	TRBV28	TRBJ2-3	TRBD1	CASSQGGTDTQYF	TGTGCCAGCAGCCAGGGGGGCACAGATACGCAGTATTTT
13	-	TRBV12-3/TRBV12-4	TRBJ1-2	-	CASSGEGRNGYTF	TGTGCCAGCAGTGGGGAGGGGAGAAATGGCTACACCTTC
20	-	TRBV10-3	TRBJ2-7	TRBD2	CAISEGAGTGTSGSPHEQYF	TGTGCCATCAGTGAAGGGGCAGGGACCGGGACTAGCGGGAGTCCCCACGAGCAGTACTTC
13	-	TRBV29-1	TRBJ2-7	-	CSVEQRNGYEQYF	TGCAGCGTTGAACAGAGGAACGGGTACGAGCAGTACTTC
16	-	TRBV28	TRBJ1-4	TRBD1	CASRPPPGQGVEKLFF	TGTGCCAGCAGGCCACCTCCGGGACAGGGAGTTGAAAAACTGTTTTTT
13	-	TRBV19	TRBJ2-7	-	CASSRDSTYEQYF	TGTGCCAGTTCCCGGGACTCCACCTACGAGCAGTACTTC
19	-	TRBV5-1	TRBJ2-5	TRBD1	CASSLGVRQGFRSWETQYF	TGCGCCAGCAGCTTGGGAGTGAGACAGGGCTTCCGTTCGTGGGAGACCCAGTACTTC
15	-	TRBV11-2	TRBJ1-6	-	CASSLSSSYNSPLHF	TGTGCCAGCAGCCTAAGTAGCTCCTATAATTCACCCCTCCACTTT
17	-	TRBV10-1	TRBJ2-2	-	CASRPEGGVGDTGELFF	TGCGCCAGCAGACCCGAGGGCGGGGTTGGGGACACCGGGGAGCTGTTTTTT
12	-	TRBV12-3/TRBV12-4	TRBJ1-2	-	CASSPGTAGYTF	TGTGCCAGCAGTCCAGGTACGGCAGGCTACACCTTC
15	-	TRBV6-5	TRBJ1-1	TRBD1	CASSRGTVSGTEAFF	TGTGCCAGCAGTAGAGGGACAGTAAGTGGCACTGAAGCTTTCTTT
14	-	TRBV7-2	TRBJ2-7	TRBD2	CASSISGGGYEQYF	TGTGCCAGCAGCATTAGCGGGGGCGGTTACGAGCAGTACTTC
15	-	TRBV3-1/TRBV3-2	TRBJ1-6	TRBD1	CASSQAPGQGSPLHF	TGTGCCAGCAGCCAAGCGCCGGGACAGGGATCACCCCTCCACTTT
15	-	TRBV7-8	TRBJ2-7	TRBD2	CASSLYSSGLYEQYF	TGTGCCAGCAGCTTATATTCTAGCGGCCTCTACGAGCAGTACTTC
15	-	TRBV4-2	TRBJ2-5	TRBD2	CASSQVDAGGMAQYF	TGTGCCAGCAGCCAAGTCGACGCGGGGGGGATGGCCCAGTACTTC
14	-	TRBV7-2	TRBJ2-3	TRBD2	CASRHSGSTDTQYF	TGTGCCAGCAGACATAGCGGGAGCACAGATACGCAGTATTTT
15	-	TRBV4-1	TRBJ1-1	TRBD1	CASSPLGQANTEAFF	TGCGCCAGCAGCCCCTTAGGACAGGCGAACACTGAAGCTTTCTTT
15	-	TRBV6-1	TRBJ2-5	-	CASSEPGHYQETQYF	TGTGCCAGCAGTGAACCGGGACACTACCAAGAGACCCAGTACTTC
15	few	TRBV11-2	TRBJ1-6	TRBD1	CASSLKGGEGSPLHF	TGTGCCAGCAGCTTAAAAGGGGGCGAAGGGTCACCCCTCCACTTT
14	-	TRBV6-5	TRBJ1-2	TRBD1	CASSTDRGASGYTF	TGTGCCAGCAGTACGGACAGGGGCGCAAGTGGCTACACCTTC
18	-	TRBV19	TRBJ1-5	TRBD1	CASTGWLGQGSRNQPQHF	TGTGCCAGTACCGGGTGGTTGGGACAGGGGTCTCGCAATCAGCCCCAGCATTTT
14	-	TRBV10-3	TRBJ2-7	-	CAISPGSIAYEQYF	TGTGCCATCAGTCCAGGGTCCATTGCCTACGAGCAGTACTTC
16	-	TRBV4-1	TRBJ1-5	TRBD1	CASSQGGGAGNQPQHF	TGCGCCAGCAGCCAAGGAGGGGGCGCAGGCAATCAGCCCCAGCATTTT
14	few	TRBV18	TRBJ1-2	TRBD1	CASSPKTGNYGYTF	TGTGCCAGCTCACCAAAGACAGGGAACTATGGCTACACCTTC
19	-	TRBV21-1	TRBJ1-3	-	CASSKNRRGGRGAGNTIYF	TGTGCCAGCAGCAAAAATCGAAGGGGGGGAAGAGGGGCTGGAAACACCATATATTTT
17	-	TRBV7-2	TRBJ1-2	TRBD1	CASSSSPGQGSFYGYTF	TGTGCCAGCAGCTCCAGCCCGGGACAGGGATCTTTCTATGGCTACACCTTC
16	-	TRBV3-1/TRBV3-2	TRBJ1-6	-	CASSEGGRGLPSPLHF	TGTGCCAGCAGCGAAGGAGGCAGGGGCCTTCCGTCACCCCTCCACTTT
14	-	TRBV10-3	TRBJ2-7	TRBD2	CAIRPGTSGSEQYF	TGTGCCATCAGGCCCGGGACTAGCGGGAGCGAGCAGTACTTC
19	once	TRBV3-1/TRBV3-2	TRBJ1-4	-	CASSQSNLGLSRRNEKLFF	TGTGCCAGCAGCCAAAGTAATCTGGGACTTTCCAGAAGAAATGAAAAACTGTTTTTT
16	-	TRBV5-1	TRBJ2-2	TRBD1	CASSLVGQGAAGELFF	TGCGCCAGCAGCTTGGTCGGACAGGGGGCCGCCGGGGAGCTGTTTTTT
15	few	TRBV3-1/TRBV3-2	TRBJ2-3	TRBD1	CASSQGTGETDTQYF	TGTGCCAGCAGCCAAGGGACAGGGGAGACAGATACGCAGTATTTT
16	-	TRBV3-1/TRBV3-2	TRBJ2-5	TRBD2	CASSPRAGGPQETQYF	TGTGCCAGCAGCCCCCGGGCGGGGGGTCCGCAAGAGACCCAGTACTTC
14	-	TRBV29-1	TRBJ1-1	-	CSAPRGAMNTEAFF	TGCAGCGCCCCCCGCGGGGCAATGAACACTGAAGCTTTCTTT
14	-	TRBV19	TRBJ2-5	-	CASSKQGGTETQYF	TGTGCCAGTAGTAAACAGGGAGGGACGGAGACCCAGTACTTC
14	-	TRBV27	TRBJ2-5	-	CATATTEAQETQYF	TGTGCCACCGCCACGACAGAGGCCCAAGAGACCCAGTACTTC
13	-	TRBV27	TRBJ2-1	TRBD2	CASRRESGNEQFF	TGTGCCAGCAGGCGGGAGTCGGGTAATGAGCAGTTCTTC
12	-	TRBV28	TRBJ1-1	-	CASSLPYTEAFF	TGTGCCAGCAGTTTACCGTACACTGAAGCTTTCTTT
12	-	TRBV28	TRBJ1-2	-	CASSLRGNGYTF	TGTGCCAGCAGTTTACGGGGGAATGGCTACACCTTC